Here is one T cell receptor (beta chain) with its context. CDR3 length: 14 amino acids. CDR1 and CDR2 from the germline V gene are SEHNR and FQNEAQ (reference sequence). Trimming at V came to 6 bases and at J to 4 bases, leaving 8 bases not matched to a gene. The source of the sample is a study of blood T cell repertoires in COVID-19. Repertoires were generated with immunoSEQ multiplex PCR, while TCRdb's copy carries only in-frame clones and drops some. The sample carries approximately 220,000 clones, 75% to 90% recorded once. Participant-reported clinical history was the basis for cohort assignment. The chain employs TRBV7-9 and TRBJ1-1; TRBD1 agrees at 7 bases. The sequence derives from a woman aged 25 to 45 who had been exposed to COVID-19. Sequencing used PBMCs or T cells enriched from blood (not recorded which). In DNA form, the CDR3 reads TGTGCCAGCAGATCCGACAGGGTCGCCACTGAAGCTTTCTTT. Translation gives CASRSDRVATEAFF. Full variable domain (remainder filled in from reference TRBV7-9 and TRBJ1-1): DTGVSQNPRHKITKRGQNVTFRCDPISEHNRLYWYRQTLGQGPEFLTYFQNEAQLEKSRLLSDRFSAERPKGSFSTLEIQRTEQGDSAMYLCASRSDRVATEAFFGQGTRLTVV.